This T cell receptor beta chain was retrieved from a study of T cells after yellow fever vaccination. From germline, CDR1 is SQVTM and CDR2 ANQGSEA. V lost 6 bases, J lost 0 bases, and 15 bases lay in between. The CDR3 runs to 14 residues. The count of this clonotype is one. TCRdb analysed the 5' RACE reads with MiXCR anew, one entry per CDR3 protein. Of hundreds of thousands of distinct CDR3 sequences listed, about 19% are singletons. The sequence was collected from a man aged 25-45 years who received the YFV17D yellow fever vaccine. The rearrangement joins TRBV29-1 to TRBJ2-7; unclear D gene. Here the sequenced sample was PBMCs, taken 15 days after the yellow fever booster vaccination. The CDR3 protein is CSVTDGSSSYEQYF. The CDR3 DNA sequence: TGCAGCGTCACGGACGGGTCGAGCTCCTACGAGCAGTACTTC.